This TCR beta chain stems from a study of early T cells in non-severe SARS-CoV-2 infection. Whole-study context: Unsorted whole-blood RNA was sequenced in bulk, leaving chains unpaired. Study-wide results and limits: VDJdb-based matching was biased toward anti-spike CD8 responses and missed private and CD4 specificities.

Researchers attached unique molecular identifiers to individual cDNA molecules. Using its own MiXCR run on the 5' RACE reads, TCRdb lists one record per CDR3 protein. The sample has about 70,000 distinct CDR3 sequences, roughly an eighth seen once; the top ten hold 15% to 18%. This clonotype was found a few times. Its specificity is unknown. This CDR3 has 12 amino acids. The V end lost 5 bases, the J end lost 9 bases, and 11 bases lay between the germline ends. The germline CDR1 and CDR2 sequences are MNHNY and SVGAGI (reference sequence). The chain employs TRBV6-6 and TRBJ2-1; no definite D call. Specimen: whole blood, collected at baseline. This clonotype was sampled from an adult who was a healthcare worker with PCR-confirmed SARS-CoV-2 infection or an uninfected control (not recorded which). The donor label of this sample is uncertain. CDR3 sequence reads: CASSISWGEQFF. For the CDR3, the DNA is TGTGCCAGCAGTATATCTTGGGGTGAGCAGTTCTTC.